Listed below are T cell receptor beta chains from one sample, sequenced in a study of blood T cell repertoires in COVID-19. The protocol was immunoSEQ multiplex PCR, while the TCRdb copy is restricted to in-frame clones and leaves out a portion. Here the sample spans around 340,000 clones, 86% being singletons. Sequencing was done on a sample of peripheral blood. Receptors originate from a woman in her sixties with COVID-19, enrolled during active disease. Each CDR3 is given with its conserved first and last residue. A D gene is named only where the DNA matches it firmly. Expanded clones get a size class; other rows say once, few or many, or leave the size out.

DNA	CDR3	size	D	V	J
TGTGCCAGCAGTGAAAGTCCAGGGGTCTATGGCTACACCTTC	CASSESPGVYGYTF	-	-	TRBV25-1	TRBJ1-2
TGTGCCAGCAGCCTTTCGGGACAGGGAACCTACGAGCAGTACTTC	CASSLSGQGTYEQYF	-	TRBD1	TRBV27	TRBJ2-7
TGTGCCAGCAGCTTAGGGCCTCGTAGGGGTTACTCTGGAAACACCATATATTTT	CASSLGPRRGYSGNTIYF	-	-	TRBV7-8	TRBJ1-3
TGTGCCAGCAGCTTAACAGGGGGGGACACTGAAGCTTTCTTT	CASSLTGGDTEAFF	-	TRBD1	TRBV7-9	TRBJ1-1
TGTGCCAGTCGGGACAGGGGAGCGGATACGCAGTATTTT	CASRDRGADTQYF	-	TRBD1	TRBV19	TRBJ2-3
TGCAGCGTTGGGGAGGGGGGGGACACCCAGTACTTC	CSVGEGGDTQYF	-	-	TRBV29-1	TRBJ2-5
TGTGCCTGGAGTCAACCAGTAATCGGGGGGATCTATGGCTACACCTTC	CAWSQPVIGGIYGYTF	-	-	TRBV30	TRBJ1-2
TGTGCCGCTCGGACTAGCGGGGCCGCGAACACCGGGGAGCTGTTTTTT	CAARTSGAANTGELFF	-	TRBD2	TRBV7-8	TRBJ2-2
TGTGCCAGCAGCCAGTTCGGGACAGGGGGCAATGAGCAGTTCTTC	CASSQFGTGGNEQFF	-	TRBD1	TRBV4-2	TRBJ2-1
TGTGCCAGCAGTTTGTTCGACAGGAACACTGAAGCTTTCTTT	CASSLFDRNTEAFF	-	-	TRBV27	TRBJ1-1
TGTGCCAGCAGCCAAGAACCCGTAGTATCGAGCTACACCTTC	CASSQEPVVSSYTF	-	-	TRBV3-1/TRBV3-2	TRBJ1-2
TGTGCCAGCAGCTCCGGTTCCTTGCAAGAGCAGTTCTTC	CASSSGSLQEQFF	-	-	TRBV7-2	TRBJ2-1
TGTGCCAGCAGCGTAGCTCCAGCGGGCACAGATACGCAGTATTTT	CASSVAPAGTDTQYF	-	-	TRBV9	TRBJ2-3
TGTGCCAGCAGCTTAGGTCTAGATCCTTACGAGCAGTACTTC	CASSLGLDPYEQYF	-	-	TRBV7-2	TRBJ2-7
TGTGCCACCACCCTAGCGGGGGTGAACACCGGGGAGCTGTTTTTT	CATTLAGVNTGELFF	-	TRBD2	TRBV6-5	TRBJ2-2
TGTGCCAGTAGTACCGGACAGGGAAATCCTCAAGAGACCCAGTACTTC	CASSTGQGNPQETQYF	-	TRBD1	TRBV19	TRBJ2-5
TGTGCCAGCAGCCCGGGAGGGGCAGGGAGGGATGATGAGCAGTTCTTC	CASSPGGAGRDDEQFF	once	TRBD2	TRBV11-3	TRBJ2-1
TGTGCCAGCTCCATCCAAGGGACAGGGAAGACCCAGTACTTC	CASSIQGTGKTQYF	-	TRBD1	TRBV9	TRBJ2-5
TGCGCCAGCAGCTTGGACAGGATTACGAATGAGCAGTTCTTC	CASSLDRITNEQFF	-	-	TRBV5-1	TRBJ2-1
TGTGCCAGTAATGGGGAGGGGGGCTACAATGAGCAGTTCTTC	CASNGEGGYNEQFF	-	-	TRBV19	TRBJ2-1
TGCGCCAGCAAATCCACCTACAATGAGCAGTTCTTC	CASKSTYNEQFF	-	-	TRBV4-1	TRBJ2-1